This TCR beta chain was retrieved from a study of cytomegalovirus exposure and HLA in healthy donors. Overall study results and limits: TCR beta V- and J-gene trimming, according to a later analysis, was linked to a missense DCLRE1C variant. Donor immune exposure was known only as CMV serostatus. Confirmation in vitro established that a few CMV-associated chains were specific for CMV antigens.

CDR3 length equals 13 residues. V dropped 2 bases and J dropped 0 bases, with 6 bases sitting between them. CDR1 is GTSNPN, CDR2 SVGIG, per germline (reference sequence). Of note for this clone: What it binds is not known.

Although they were nominally healthy when sampled, donors likely had unrecorded immune exposures. Amplification used 60 Vbeta primers and 13 Jbeta primers. TCRdb keeps only in-frame clones here, not all; method: immunoSEQ multiplex PCR. The sample table sets out fewer than 130,000 clones. The sequencing sample was made of PBMCs. The receptor was isolated from a man aged 45-60 years in good health and CMV-seronegative. The chain uses TRBV30 and TRBJ2-3; D gene uncertain. This CDR3 reads CAWSFISTDTQYF. The CDR3 DNA reads TGTGCCTGGAGTTTTATTAGCACAGATACGCAGTATTTT. The full variable domain, with the rest looked up from reference TRBV30 and TRBJ2-3, is SQTIHQWPATLVQPVGSPLSLECTVEGTSNPNLYWYRQAAGRGLQLLFYSVGIGQISSEVPQNLSASRPQDRQFILSSKKLLLSDSGFYLCAWSFISTDTQYFGPGTRLTVL.